The 8 T cell receptor beta chains below were found in one sample sequenced in a study of OX40 agonist ivuxolimab in advanced cancers. The method was immunoSEQ multiplex PCR; TCRdb's version includes in-frame clones alone and lacks a portion of them. In the table there are approximately 78,000 clones, roughly 83% of which are singletons. Sequences were derived from CD4+ or CD8+ T cells sorted from blood, sampled in a trial of the OX40 agonist ivuxolimab. The receptors were sampled from an adult with an advanced solid tumor such as melanoma, head and neck, liver or kidney cancer.

The CDR3 loop is CAWVIRDTGELFF. CDR3 nucleotide sequence: TGTGCCTGGGTGATCAGGGACACCGGGGAGCTGTTTTTT. The V gene is TRBV30, the J gene TRBJ2-2; D may be TRBD1 (5 bases). V lost 5 bases and J lost 3, with 10 bases in between. Germline CDR1 reads GTSNPN; CDR2 reads SVGIG (reference sequence). The CDR3 is made up of 13 amino acids.

In this sample, this clone turned up a few times. V and J are TRBV7-9 and TRBJ1-5, with D possibly being TRBD1 (5 bases). Per the germline V gene, CDR1 is SEHNR and CDR2 is FQNEAQ (reference sequence). CDR3 size: 15 residues. Between the trimmed V and J ends, which lost 4 bases and 5 bases, there was a span of 15 bases. In DNA, the CDR3 is TGTGCCAGCAGCTCATTGGGGCAGGGCCATCAGCCCCAGCATTTT. Translation gives CASSSLGQGHQPQHF.

On this clone itself: Other DNA variants within this sample encode the same CDR3. V is TRBV7-3 and J is TRBJ2-2; D may be TRBD1 (8 bases). Germline CDR1 and CDR2: SGHTA and FQGTGA. The CDR3 runs to 15 residues. V lost 3 bases and J 8 bases, leaving 16 bases between the germline ends. CDR3 protein: CASSLGQAREGELFF. CDR3 sequence (DNA): TGTGCCAGCAGCTTGGGACAGGCGCGGGAGGGGGAGCTGTTTTTT. Using reference TRBV7-3 and TRBJ2-2 for the parts outside the CDR3, the full variable domain is GAGVSQTPSNKVTEKGKYVELRCDPISGHTALYWYRQSLGQGPEFLIYFQGTGAADDSGLPNDRFFAVRPEGSVSTLKIQRTERGDSAVYLCASSLGQAREGELFFGEGSRLTVL.

V and J are TRBV9 and TRBJ2-3; D possibly corresponds to TRBD2 (7 bases). CDR1 is SGDLS and CDR2 is YYNGEE in the germline V gene. The CDR3 runs to 14 residues. V lost 3 bases, J lost 3 bases, and 11 bases lay in between. The CDR3 spells CASSERGGTDTQYF. The CDR3 region has the DNA TGTGCCAGCAGCGAGAGGGGGGGGACAGATACGCAGTATTTT.

The J gene is TRBJ1-1, the V gene TRBV18; the D is unclear. The CDR3 length is 13 residues. V lost 3 bases, J lost 1 base, and 6 bases lay in between. In germline, CDR1 is KGHSH, CDR2 LQKENI. As DNA, the CDR3 is TGTGCCAGCTCACCCCCGGAGAACACTGAAGCTTTCTTT. Protein sequence: CASSPPENTEAFF.

The chain is built from TRBV15 and TRBJ1-1; 12 bases align to TRBD1. V gave up 0 bases and J gave up 3 bases; unmatched junction bases: 8. Germline V gene sequence: CDR1 LNHNV, CDR2 YYDKDF (reference sequence). CDR3 length equals 18 residues. The CDR3 bases are TGTGCCACCAGCAGAGACGCCGGGACAGGGGGCCGGGACACTGAAGCTTTCTTT. Encoded protein: CATSRDAGTGGRDTEAFF.

This clone was found once. V is TRBV7-2 and J is TRBJ2-1, with D maybe TRBD2 (6 bases). This CDR3 is 14 amino acids long. Trimming removed 5 bases from V and 12 bases from J, with 20 bases in between. In germline, CDR1 is SGHTA, CDR2 FQGNSA. CDR3 loop: CASSRGAPGVLQFF. CDR3 bases: TGTGCCAGCAGCAGGGGCGCGCCGGGGGTCTTGCAGTTCTTC.

With respect to this clone: The CDR3 does not end in the conserved phenylalanine or tryptophan, so this is likely a read error. The chain carries TRBV10-3 and TRBJ2-7; D not certain. The germline gives CDR1 ENHRY, CDR2 SYGVKD. V was shortened by 8 bases and J by 4 bases, with 12 bases between the two germline ends. The CDR3 totals 12 residues. CDR3 coding DNA: TGTGCCATCGGGCCGTATACGTACGAGCAGTACCTC. This gives the protein CAIGPYTYEQYL.